This is a list of T cell receptor beta chains from one sample in a study of blood T cell repertoires in COVID-19. TCRdb keeps only in-frame clones here, not all; method: immunoSEQ multiplex PCR. The sample has approximately 120,000 clones, almost 85% seen once; the top ten hold 10% to 15%. Specimen: peripheral blood. These receptor sequences come from a human donor in a cohort sampled during active COVID-19. Each CDR3 is given with its conserved first and last residue. The D gene is left open where the match is weak. Only some rows state a clone size, as once, few, many or a class for expanded clones.

d_call	v_call	clone_size	j_call	cdr3_aa	cdr3_nt
.	TRBV5-6	.	TRBJ1-2	CASSLAGNYGYTF	TGTGCCAGCAGCTTGGCAGGGAACTATGGCTACACCTTC
.	TRBV11-2	.	TRBJ2-7	CASSFNRRRSYEQYF	TGTGCCAGCAGCTTCAACAGGAGACGCTCCTACGAGCAGTACTTC
.	TRBV27	few	TRBJ1-5	CASSFRRRTFGSNQPQHF	TGTGCCAGCAGTTTCAGACGGAGGACCTTTGGTAGCAATCAGCCCCAGCATTTT
.	TRBV3-1/TRBV3-2	.	TRBJ1-1	CASSQRLGLNTEAFF	TGTGCCAGCAGCCAACGACTTGGGTTGAACACTGAAGCTTTCTTT
TRBD2	TRBV9	once	TRBJ2-3	CASSPFGLAGGFADTQYF	TGTGCCAGCAGCCCCTTCGGACTAGCGGGGGGATTCGCAGATACGCAGTATTTT
TRBD1	TRBV5-4	.	TRBJ2-3	CASREGATLGTDTQYF	TGTGCCAGCAGAGAGGGGGCAACACTCGGCACAGATACGCAGTATTTT
.	TRBV6-1	once	TRBJ1-2	CASSEWEWAQGTSGYTF	TGTGCCAGCAGTGAATGGGAATGGGCACAGGGAACGAGTGGCTACACCTTC
TRBD1	TRBV6-5	few	TRBJ2-6	CASRDSGSGANVLTF	TGTGCCTCCCGGGACAGCGGATCTGGGGCCAACGTCCTGACTTTC
.	TRBV7-9	.	TRBJ1-6	CASSAGVSPLHF	TGTGCCAGCAGCGCGGGAGTTTCACCCCTCCACTTT
.	TRBV7-2	.	TRBJ1-4	CASSLDRASEKLFF	TGTGCCAGCAGCTTAGACAGGGCTAGTGAAAAACTGTTTTTT
TRBD2	TRBV2	.	TRBJ2-7	CASSEATSGAYSSYEQYF	TGTGCCAGCAGTGAAGCAACTAGCGGGGCCTATAGCTCCTACGAGCAGTACTTC
TRBD1	TRBV5-4	.	TRBJ2-1	CASSFPWTGTAGPNEQFF	TGTGCCAGCAGCTTTCCCTGGACAGGGACAGCCGGTCCCAATGAGCAGTTCTTC
.	TRBV5-8	.	TRBJ1-1	CASSYGGTEAFF	TGTGCCAGCAGCTACGGGGGCACTGAAGCTTTCTTT
TRBD1	TRBV7-9	.	TRBJ2-2	CASSWTGGTGELFF	TGTGCCAGCAGCTGGACAGGGGGAACCGGGGAGCTGTTTTTT
.	TRBV4-1	.	TRBJ2-7	CASSHAVDYEQYF	TGCGCCAGCAGCCATGCCGTAGATTACGAGCAGTACTTC
.	TRBV6-1	.	TRBJ1-2	CASSEARGQGYTF	TGTGCCAGCAGTGAAGCTCGAGGGCAGGGCTACACCTTC
.	TRBV11-2	.	TRBJ1-4	CASSHWHERGKLFF	TGTGCCAGCAGTCACTGGCATGAAAGGGGAAAACTGTTTTTT
TRBD2	TRBV3-1/TRBV3-2	.	TRBJ2-1	CASSHQFASGAEQFF	TGTGCCAGCAGCCACCAATTCGCGAGCGGGGCGGAGCAGTTCTTC
.	TRBV27	.	TRBJ2-1	CASSLTLGDSSYNEQFF	TGTGCCAGCAGTTTAACCTTAGGGGATAGCTCCTACAATGAGCAGTTCTTC
TRBD1	TRBV19	.	TRBJ1-2	CASRSTGADGYTF	TGTGCCAGTAGGTCGACAGGGGCCGATGGCTACACCTTC
.	TRBV10-3	.	TRBJ1-1	CAIGAGPGTEAFF	TGTGCCATCGGAGCAGGTCCGGGGACTGAAGCTTTCTTT
TRBD1	TRBV6-5	.	TRBJ1-2	CASSTGDYGYTF	TGTGCCAGCAGCACAGGGGACTATGGCTACACCTTC
.	TRBV2	.	TRBJ1-1	CASSVNRVMNTEAFF	TGTGCCAGCAGTGTTAACAGGGTCATGAACACTGAAGCTTTCTTT
.	TRBV7-9	.	TRBJ1-2	CASSLSYGYTF	TGTGCCAGCAGCTTGAGCTATGGCTACACCTTC
TRBD1	TRBV12-3/TRBV12-4	.	TRBJ2-3	CASSHRGRDTQYF	TGTGCCAGCAGTCACAGGGGGCGCGATACGCAGTATTTT
.	TRBV9	.	TRBJ1-6	CASSVGPLGDSPLHF	TGTGCCAGCAGCGTTGGACCTTTAGGGGATTCACCCCTCCACTTT
.	TRBV11-2	.	TRBJ2-3	CASSLAPYGGVGTDTQYF	TGTGCCAGCAGCTTAGCTCCCTACGGCGGGGTCGGCACAGATACGCAGTATTTT
.	TRBV12-3/TRBV12-4	.	TRBJ1-1	CASTLGRTTEAFF	TGTGCCAGCACGCTGGGGAGAACCACTGAAGCTTTCTTT
.	TRBV6-2/TRBV6-3	.	TRBJ2-7	CASRHRSISYEQYF	TGTGCCAGCCGCCATAGGAGCATCTCCTACGAGCAGTACTTC
TRBD1	TRBV30	.	TRBJ2-7	CAWSVQAGGEQYF	TGTGCCTGGAGTGTACAGGCAGGGGGTGAGCAGTACTTC
TRBD1	TRBV10-3	once	TRBJ1-1	CAIKGQDTRNTEAFF	TGTGCCATCAAAGGACAGGACACCCGAAACACTGAAGCTTTCTTT
.	TRBV7-9	.	TRBJ1-1	CASSLTQINTEAFF	TGTGCCAGCAGCTTAACACAGATAAACACTGAAGCTTTCTTT
.	TRBV9	.	TRBJ1-6	CASSAGTSASPLHF	TGTGCCAGCAGCGCCGGGACATCGGCGTCACCCCTCCACTTT
TRBD1	TRBV24-1	.	TRBJ1-3	CATSDPGQGPLFSGNTIYF	TGTGCCACCAGTGATCCCGGACAGGGCCCCCTTTTCTCTGGAAACACCATATATTTT
.	TRBV15	.	TRBJ1-1	CATSRDPGGWATEAFF	TGTGCCACCAGCAGAGATCCTGGGGGGTGGGCCACTGAAGCTTTCTTT
.	TRBV12-3/TRBV12-4	.	TRBJ2-1	CASSLGGNEQFF	TGTGCCAGCAGCTTGGGGGGCAATGAGCAGTTCTTC
.	TRBV6-5	.	TRBJ1-2	CASSRLSGESYGYTF	TGTGCCAGCAGTCGCCTATCGGGGGAAAGCTATGGCTACACCTTC
.	TRBV11-3	.	TRBJ1-2	CASSPSRRGVDGYTF	TGTGCCAGCAGCCCCTCCCGACGGGGGGTGGATGGCTACACCTTC
.	TRBV11-2	.	TRBJ1-2	CASSLWVAEGYTF	TGTGCCAGCAGCTTATGGGTGGCGGAGGGCTACACCTTC
.	TRBV30	.	TRBJ1-2	CAWSVKGTGGYTF	TGTGCCTGGAGTGTAAAGGGTACGGGAGGCTACACCTTC
.	TRBV5-6	.	TRBJ1-5	CASSLQFSNQPQHF	TGTGCCAGCAGCTTGCAGTTTAGCAATCAGCCCCAGCATTTT
.	TRBV9	.	TRBJ1-2	CASSVGQGGYGYTF	TGTGCCAGCAGCGTAGGGCAGGGAGGCTATGGCTACACCTTC
.	TRBV6-5	few	TRBJ1-4	CASKSGWENEKLFF	TGTGCCAGCAAAAGTGGATGGGAGAATGAAAAACTGTTTTTT
TRBD1	TRBV5-4	few	TRBJ1-1	CASSPGTGVEAFF	TGTGCCAGCAGCCCCGGGACAGGGGTTGAAGCTTTCTTT
TRBD1	TRBV19	.	TRBJ2-3	CASSIIVGGQADTDTQYF	TGTGCCAGTAGTATAATTGTGGGGGGACAGGCCGACACAGATACGCAGTATTTT
.	TRBV12-3/TRBV12-4	many	TRBJ1-2	CASSLKPNYGYTF	TGTGCCAGCAGTTTAAAGCCCAACTATGGCTACACCTTC
.	TRBV4-1	.	TRBJ1-1	CASSPHPPEQGNTEAFF	TGCGCCAGCAGCCCCCACCCGCCGGAGCAGGGGAACACTGAAGCTTTCTTT